This entry lists 28 T cell receptor beta chains sequenced from one sample in a study of blood T cell repertoires in COVID-19. TCRdb's copy holds only in-frame clones and misses some; the assay was immunoSEQ multiplex PCR. The table lists about 430,000 clones, around nine tenths of them singletons. Specimen: PBMCs or T cells enriched from blood (not recorded which). These receptors were obtained from a woman between 18 and 29 years old who had been exposed to COVID-19.

The J gene is TRBJ2-1, the V gene TRBV7-3; 10 nucleotides line up with TRBD2. Trimming at V came to 5 bases and at J to 10 bases, leaving 11 bases not matched to a gene. The length of the CDR3 is 15 residues. The V gene's germline CDR1 is SGHTA and CDR2 FQGTGA. CDR3 in amino acids: CASSKAGTSVAEQFF. CDR3 coding DNA: TGTGCCAGCAGCAAAGCCGGGACTAGCGTAGCCGAGCAGTTCTTC.

This clone was picked up one time. The V and J genes are TRBV25-1 and TRBJ1-6, with 8 nucleotides matching TRBD1. CDR1 and CDR2 from the germline V gene are MGHDK and SYGVNS. Trimming at V came to 2 bases and at J to 9 bases, leaving 3 bases not matched to a gene. The CDR3 length is 14 residues. The DNA for the CDR3 is TGTGCCAGCAGTGAACAGGGGGCGCGTTCACCCCTCCACTTT. Amino acids: CASSEQGARSPLHF.

This clone was found once. The V gene is TRBV11-2, the J gene TRBJ2-3; maybe TRBD2 (5 bases). This CDR3 is built from 13 residues. Germline CDR1 reads SGHAT; CDR2 reads FQNNGV. Trimming took off 11 bases at V and 0 bases at J, with 12 bases between the two ends. DNA of the CDR3: TGTGCCGGTGGACTCTCTAGCACAGATACGCAGTATTTT. It is translated as CAGGLSSTDTQYF.

This sequence joins TRBV18 and TRBJ1-1; D is perhaps TRBD1 (5 bases). There are 13 residues in the CDR3. In germline, CDR1 is KGHSH, CDR2 LQKENI. V lost 5 bases to trimming and J lost 6 bases, with 13 bases between them. CDR3 loop: CASSSDRNAEAFF. CDR3 in DNA: TGTGCCAGCTCATCCGACAGAAACGCTGAAGCTTTCTTT.

The chain recombines TRBV20-1 with TRBJ1-1, with D unclear. This CDR3 spans 11 amino acids. CDR1 DFQATT and CDR2 SNEGSKA come from the germline V gene (reference sequence). CDR3: CEAAPNTEAFF. DNA of the CDR3: TGCGAGGCAGCCCCGAACACTGAAGCTTTCTTT.

CDR3 residues: CASSQEFGLAGGNEQFF. CDR3 in DNA: TGCGCCAGCAGCCAAGAGTTTGGACTAGCGGGGGGAAATGAGCAGTTCTTC. The V gene is TRBV4-3, the J gene TRBJ2-1; 14 bases map to TRBD2. The V segment lost 0 bases and the J segment 7 bases; nucleotides outside the gene matches: 5. The CDR3 has 17 residues. Germline V gives CDR1 LGHNA, CDR2 YSLEER.

This clone was seen only once. The V and J genes are TRBV29-1 and TRBJ2-7, with 9 bases aligning to TRBD1. The length of the CDR3 is 13 residues. Germline V gene sequence: CDR1 SQVTM, CDR2 ANQGSEA. Unmatched junction bases numbered 5, after V lost 1 base and J lost 7 bases. CDR3 sequence (DNA): TGCAGCGTTGAAGGGGACAGGGAGGGGGAGCAGTACTTC. It codes for CSVEGDREGEQYF.

The chain is built from TRBV9 and TRBJ2-4; a weak D match, TRBD1 (5 bases). The CDR3 length is 13 residues. V lost 4 bases and J lost 5, with 10 bases in between. Looked up from germline, CDR1 is SGDLS and CDR2 is YYNGEE. The CDR3 DNA sequence: TGTGCCAGCAGCCACAGGTCGCAAAACATTCAGTACTTC. The encoded protein is CASSHRSQNIQYF.

The chain couples TRBV11-2 to TRBJ2-7, with 7 bases identical to TRBD2. This CDR3 has 15 residues. After removal of 3 bases from V and 2 bases from J, the junction contained 7 bases not matched to a gene. Germline CDR1 reads SGHAT; CDR2 reads FQNNGV. The CDR3 coding sequence is TGTGCCAGCAGCTTGTATGGGACTATGCCCTACGAGCAGTACTTC. As protein: CASSLYGTMPYEQYF.

A single count supports this clone. The DNA for the CDR3 is TGTGCCAGCAGTGATACAGGGGGCGTGGATGAGCAGTTCTTC. Its protein is CASSDTGGVDEQFF. The chain employs TRBV6-4 and TRBJ2-1; 9 bases align to TRBD1. The ends lost 3 bases at V and 8 bases at J; junction bases unmatched: 5. The CDR3 length is 14 residues. Germline V gene data show CDR1 as MRHNA and CDR2 as SNTAGT.

The V gene is TRBV7-2, the J gene TRBJ2-1, with TRBD1 matching over 9 bases. CDR3 length equals 13 residues. Per the germline V gene, CDR1 is SGHTA and CDR2 is FQGNSA. V was clipped by 5 bases and J by 5 bases; unmatched bases: 1. This CDR3 reads CASSGQGHNEQFF. CDR3 coding DNA: TGTGCCAGCAGCGGACAGGGGCACAATGAGCAGTTCTTC.

The chain links TRBV12-3 or TRBV12-4 to TRBJ2-1; 7 nucleotides align to TRBD2. This CDR3 contains 11 residues. The V and J ends lost 2 bases and 14 bases, in that order; junction bases with no gene match: 3. The CDR3 DNA reads as TGTGCCAGCAGTTTAAGGGAGGGCGAGTTCTTC. Translated: CASSLREGEFF.

The V gene is TRBV6-6, the J gene TRBJ1-5; D may be TRBD1 (6 bases). Germline lookup yields CDR1 MNHNY and CDR2 SVGAGI (reference sequence). This CDR3 comprises 12 residues. Trimming shortened V by 9 bases and J by 7 bases, and 13 bases separated the two germline ends. The DNA of the CDR3 is TGTGCCAGTTACACAGGGTACCAGCCCCAGCATTTT. Residues: CASYTGYQPQHF.

This chain joins TRBV6-4 and TRBJ1-1; a possible D gene is TRBD1 (5 bases). In germline, CDR1 is MRHNA, CDR2 SNTAGT. The CDR3 sequence is 13 residues long. V lost 6 bases and J lost 4, with 12 bases in between. CDR3 coding DNA: TGTGCCAGCAGGCGGCAGGGAAGCACTGAAGCTTTCTTT. Its translation: CASRRQGSTEAFF.

The chain uses TRBV11-2 and TRBJ2-4; 10 bases are a match to TRBD2. Germline CDR1 reads SGHAT; CDR2 reads FQNNGV. CDR3 length: 15 residues. The ends lost 5 bases at V and 7 bases at J; junction bases unmatched: 8. The CDR3 DNA reads TGTGCCAGCAGCATGCTAGCGGGGGCCCCTAACATTCAGTACTTC. Protein product: CASSMLAGAPNIQYF.

The chain joins TRBV28 to TRBJ2-3; no clear D gene. Germline V gene lookup returns CDR1 MDHEN and CDR2 SYDVKM. The CDR3 runs to 15 residues. V was cut by 5 bases and J by 2 bases, with 14 bases left in between. The CDR3 here is CASSLTRSLTDTQYF. CDR3 sequence (DNA): TGTGCCAGCAGTCTAACCCGGAGTCTCACAGATACGCAGTATTTT. The whole variable domain, filled in from reference TRBV28 and TRBJ2-3, reads DVKVTQSSRYLVKRTGEKVFLECVQDMDHENMFWYRQDPGLGLRLIYFSYDVKMKEKGDIPEGYSVSREKKERFSLILESASTNQTSMYLCASSLTRSLTDTQYFGPGTRLTVL.

This chain links TRBV19 with TRBJ2-2; 8 bases are shared with TRBD1. V lost 6 bases and J lost 5; bases outside the gene matches: 5. The CDR3 has 14 residues. The germline V gene has CDR1 LNHDA and CDR2 SQIVND (reference sequence). DNA for the CDR3: TGTGCCAGTAGAAGACAGGGGATAACCGGGGAGCTGTTTTTT. Encoded protein: CASRRQGITGELFF.

There are a few counts of this clone. This rearrangement joins TRBV6-4 to TRBJ1-4; D gene unclear. V was trimmed by 3 bases and J by 7 bases, leaving 12 bases between them. The CDR3 totals 14 residues. The germline gives CDR1 MRHNA, CDR2 SNTAGT. DNA of the CDR3: TGTGCCAGCAGTGAACTCTACGGGGTTGAAAAACTGTTTTTT. This sequence encodes CASSELYGVEKLFF.

This sequence joins TRBV28 and TRBJ2-3; D is undetermined. Trimming shortened V by 2 bases and J by 4 bases, and 16 bases separated the two germline ends. This CDR3 is built from 16 residues. Germline CDR1 and CDR2: MDHEN and SYDVKM. In DNA form, the CDR3 reads TGTGCCAGCAGTTTAATCTCCCCCAGCGATCCAGATACGCAGTATTTT. Translated, it gives CASSLISPSDPDTQYF. Full variable domain (remainder filled in from reference TRBV28 and TRBJ2-3): DVKVTQSSRYLVKRTGEKVFLECVQDMDHENMFWYRQDPGLGLRLIYFSYDVKMKEKGDIPEGYSVSREKKERFSLILESASTNQTSMYLCASSLISPSDPDTQYFGPGTRLTVL.

This chain links TRBV4-1 with TRBJ2-3; the D gene is possibly TRBD1 (5 bases). Between the trimmed V and J ends, which lost 0 bases and 2 bases, there was a span of 18 bases. Germline V CDR1 and CDR2: MGHRA, YSYEKL. The CDR3 consists of 18 residues. The CDR3: CASSQDGGRELSTDTQYF. The CDR3 DNA follows: TGCGCCAGCAGCCAAGATGGCGGCAGGGAACTTTCCACAGATACGCAGTATTTT.

The V and J genes are TRBV7-2 and TRBJ2-5; no clear D gene. Deletions cut 3 bases from V and 5 bases from J, with 10 bases between. Germline assignment: CDR1 SGHTA and CDR2 FQGNSA. This CDR3 has 13 residues. CDR3 sequence: CASSFPAAETQYF. DNA of the CDR3: TGTGCCAGCAGCTTCCCTGCCGCGGAGACCCAGTACTTC.

V gene TRBV9 combines with J gene TRBJ2-1; 11 positions agree with TRBD2. The J segment lost 4 bases and the V segment lost 0 bases, leaving 3 bases of the junction unmatched. The CDR3 is made up of 16 amino acids. Germline lookup yields CDR1 SGDLS and CDR2 YYNGEE. CDR3 protein: CASSVGGTSGYNEQFF. The CDR3 coding sequence is TGTGCCAGCAGCGTAGGGGGGACTAGCGGATACAATGAGCAGTTCTTC.

This rearrangement joins TRBV3-1 (or the pseudogene TRBV3-2) to TRBJ2-5; no reliable D call. Germline V gene lookup returns CDR1 LGHDT and CDR2 YNNKEL (reference sequence). Trimming pared 0 bases from V and 6 bases from J, leaving 5 bases between. The CDR3 consists of 12 residues. The CDR3 region is CASSQDGQTQYF. CDR3 DNA sequence: TGTGCCAGCAGCCAAGATGGCCAGACCCAGTACTTC.

J is TRBJ1-4 and V is TRBV9, with 10 bases matching TRBD1. After removal of 0 bases from V and 7 bases from J, the junction contained 0 bases not matched to a gene. There are 14 residues in the CDR3. From germline, CDR1 is SGDLS and CDR2 YYNGEE. This chain's CDR3 is CASSVGDRGEKLFF. Written as DNA, the CDR3 is TGTGCCAGCAGCGTAGGGGACAGGGGTGAAAAACTGTTTTTT.

V gene TRBV11-2 combines with J gene TRBJ1-1; a weak D match, TRBD1 (6 bases). The germline V gene encodes CDR1 SGHAT and CDR2 FQNNGV. V was cut by 5 bases and J by 0 bases, with 22 bases left in between. The CDR3 contains 18 residues. CDR3 bases: TGTGCCAGCAGCACCGGGACAACTAAGGGCATTGTGAACACTGAAGCTTTCTTT. Residues: CASSTGTTKGIVNTEAFF.

The chain links TRBV4-3 to TRBJ2-1; TRBD2 might be the D (6 bases). Trimming cost V 3 bases and J 5 bases, with 17 bases left between them. This CDR3 has 16 amino acids. The germline gives CDR1 LGHNA, CDR2 YSLEER. CDR3 residues: CASSHIIRGFHNEQFF. CDR3 DNA sequence: TGCGCCAGCAGCCACATCATCCGGGGGTTTCACAATGAGCAGTTCTTC.

The rearrangement links TRBV27 to TRBJ1-6, with 10 bases aligning to TRBD1. The CDR3 runs 16 residues. Germline V CDR1 and CDR2: MNHEY, SMNVEV (reference sequence). V was pared by 5 bases and J by 4 bases, with 5 bases of the junction left unmatched. CDR3 sequence reads: CASSPGQGDYNSPLHF. The CDR3 nucleotides read TGTGCCAGCAGTCCCGGACAGGGGGATTATAATTCACCCCTCCACTTT.

The chain has TRBV28 and TRBJ1-5, with TRBD1 identical over 7 bases. Germline-derived CDR1 and CDR2 are MDHEN and SYDVKM. V gave up 5 bases and J gave up 2 bases; unmatched junction bases: 9. This CDR3 has 16 amino acids. The CDR3 DNA reads as TGTGCCAGCAGTGTTTCAGGGGGATGGGGCAATCAGCCCCAGCATTTT. It encodes CASSVSGGWGNQPQHF.